The next 6 T cell receptor beta chains were all read from a single sample in a study of identical twins. TCRdb passed the 5' RACE reads through MiXCR, listing each CDR3 protein once. The repertoire holds some 250,000 distinct CDR3 sequences, roughly an eighth seen once, with roughly 4% in the top ten. Another study also made use of these data, one on yellow fever vaccine responses in identical twins.

The specimen was memory (CD45RO+) T cells sorted from blood. The source is a woman between 18 and 30 years old in good health.

This rearrangement joins TRBV2 to TRBJ2-2; a possible D gene is TRBD1 (6 bases). This CDR3 region has 14 residues. Germline assignment: CDR1 SNHLY and CDR2 FYNNEI. The V and J ends lost 7 bases and 0 bases respectively, with 9 bases between them. CDR3 protein: CASKGDANTGELFF. The CDR3, as DNA: TGTGCCAGCAAGGGGGACGCGAACACCGGGGAGCTGTTTTTT.

This clonotype was recorded a few times. The chain joins TRBV18 to TRBJ2-1; 7 bases are a match to TRBD2. Germline-derived CDR1 and CDR2 are KGHSH and LQKENI. The CDR3 loop spans 16 amino acids. V lost 0 bases and J lost 4; bases outside the gene matches: 6. For the CDR3, the DNA is TGTGCCAGCTCACCACCGACCGGGACTACTTACAATGAGCAGTTCTTC. It specifies CASSPPTGTTYNEQFF.

The sample holds a few counts of this clonotype. The chain has TRBV20-1 and TRBJ2-3; the D gene is possibly TRBD2 (6 bases). The length of the CDR3 is 14 residues. Germline lookup yields CDR1 DFQATT and CDR2 SNEGSKA (reference sequence). V lost 0 bases to trimming and J lost 8 bases, with 15 bases between them. The CDR3 region is CSARDVRGGGTQYF. DNA for the CDR3: TGCAGTGCTAGAGATGTGCGGGGTGGGGGTACGCAGTATTTT.

V gene TRBV13 combines with J gene TRBJ2-7; D possibly corresponds to TRBD1 (5 bases). CDR1 and CDR2 (germline): PRHDT, FYEKMQ (reference sequence). V lost 0 bases and J 6 bases, leaving 12 bases between the germline ends. The CDR3 covers 14 residues. The CDR3 DNA follows: TGTGCCAGCAGCTTAGGAACGCAGGGTCCCGAGCAGTACTTC. This codes for CASSLGTQGPEQYF.

The chain recombines TRBV20-1 with TRBJ2-7; TRBD2 aligns across 7 bases. CDR1 DFQATT and CDR2 SNEGSKA come from the germline V gene (reference sequence). This CDR3 region has 14 residues. Trimming took 3 bases from V and 0 from J; bases not matched to a gene: 5. CDR3 DNA sequence: TGCAGTGCTAGTGATCCGGGGGGCTCCTACGAGCAGTACTTC. Its protein product is CSASDPGGSYEQYF.

The chain's CDR3 is CASSFSTGNEQFF. The CDR3 DNA reads as TGTGCCAGCTCTTTTTCCACAGGAAATGAGCAGTTCTTC. The V call is TRBV18, the J call TRBJ2-1; tentatively, D is TRBD1 (5 bases). CDR3 length equals 13 residues. V lost 6 bases and J lost 7, with 13 bases in between. The germline V gene encodes CDR1 KGHSH and CDR2 LQKENI.